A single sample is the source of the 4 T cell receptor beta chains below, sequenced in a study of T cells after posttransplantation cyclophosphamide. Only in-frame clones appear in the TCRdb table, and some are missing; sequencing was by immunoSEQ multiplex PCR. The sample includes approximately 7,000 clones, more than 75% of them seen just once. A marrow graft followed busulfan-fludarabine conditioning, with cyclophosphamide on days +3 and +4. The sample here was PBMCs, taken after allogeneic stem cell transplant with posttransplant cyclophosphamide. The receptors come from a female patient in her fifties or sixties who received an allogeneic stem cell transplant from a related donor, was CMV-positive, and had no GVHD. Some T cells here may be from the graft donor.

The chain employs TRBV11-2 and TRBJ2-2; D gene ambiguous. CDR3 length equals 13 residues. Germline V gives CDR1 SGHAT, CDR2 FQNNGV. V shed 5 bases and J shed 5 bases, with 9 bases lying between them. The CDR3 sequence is CASSLGRTGELFF. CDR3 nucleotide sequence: TGTGCCAGCAGCCTAGGGCGGACCGGGGAGCTGTTTTTT.

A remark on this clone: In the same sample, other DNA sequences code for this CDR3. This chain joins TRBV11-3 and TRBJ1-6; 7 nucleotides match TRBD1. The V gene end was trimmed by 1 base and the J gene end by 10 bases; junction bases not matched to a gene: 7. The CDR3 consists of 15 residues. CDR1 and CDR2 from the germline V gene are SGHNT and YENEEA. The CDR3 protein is CASSLGTGVESPLHF. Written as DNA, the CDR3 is TGTGCCAGCAGCTTAGGAACAGGGGTAGAATCACCCCTCCACTTT.

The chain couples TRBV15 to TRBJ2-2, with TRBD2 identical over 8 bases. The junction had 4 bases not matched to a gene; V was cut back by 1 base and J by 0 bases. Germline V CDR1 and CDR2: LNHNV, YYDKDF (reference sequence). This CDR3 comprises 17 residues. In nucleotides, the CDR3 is TGTGCCACCAGCAGAGGGGAGGGACTAGCGAACACCGGGGAGCTGTTTTTT. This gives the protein CATSRGEGLANTGELFF.

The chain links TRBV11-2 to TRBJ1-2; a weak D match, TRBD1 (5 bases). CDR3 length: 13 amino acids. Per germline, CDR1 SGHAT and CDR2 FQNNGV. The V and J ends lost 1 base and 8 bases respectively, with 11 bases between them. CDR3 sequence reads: CASSLAWGGGYTF. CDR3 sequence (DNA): TGTGCCAGCAGCTTAGCCTGGGGCGGAGGCTACACCTTC.